Below are 8 T cell receptor beta chains sequenced from a single sample in a study of shared clonotypes between healthy human individuals. Generated by immunoSEQ multiplex PCR, the TCRdb table keeps only in-frame clones and is missing some. The sample lists fewer than 650,000 clones, around 78% occurring once. The sequencing sample was made of PBMCs. All receptors come from a woman between 35 and 50 years old in good health. Some clones in this sample may be carry-over from other donors' samples.

A few counts support this clone. The chain joins TRBV27 to TRBJ2-7, with D maybe TRBD2 (6 bases). Trimming stripped 2 bases from V and 2 bases from J, with 13 bases between. The CDR3 is made up of 15 amino acids. CDR1 is MNHEY, CDR2 SMNVEV, per germline (reference sequence). The CDR3 sequence: CASSLGGRPAYEQYF. In nucleotides, the CDR3 is TGTGCCAGCAGTTTAGGAGGGAGACCCGCCTACGAGCAGTACTTC.

The rearrangement uses TRBV5-8 and TRBJ1-5; D is uncertain. V dropped 0 bases and J dropped 3 bases, with 10 bases sitting between them. Per the germline V gene, CDR1 is SGHTS and CDR2 is YDEGEE. The CDR3 totals 15 residues. CDR3 amino acids: CASSLGHFPNQPQHF. The CDR3 region has the DNA TGTGCCAGCAGCTTGGGCCACTTCCCCAATCAGCCCCAGCATTTT.

The chain is built from TRBV19 and TRBJ1-4; 9 nucleotides match TRBD1. CDR1 is LNHDA, CDR2 SQIVND, per germline (reference sequence). The CDR3 has 13 amino acids. V dropped 9 bases and J dropped 11; count of bases not matched to a gene: 10. CDR3 protein: CASTGTGFDKLFF. CDR3 DNA sequence: TGTGCCAGCACCGGGACAGGGTTCGACAAACTGTTTTTT.

This clone turned up a few times. CDR3 sequence: CASSQIAGSLRGDTQYF. In nucleotides, the CDR3 is TGCGCCAGCAGCCAAATAGCGGGATCTTTGAGGGGAGATACGCAGTATTTT. This sequence joins TRBV4-3 and TRBJ2-3; 8 bases are a match to TRBD2. Germline trimming cut 2 bases from V and 5 bases from J; bases unmatched to any gene: 12. Germline V gene lookup returns CDR1 LGHNA and CDR2 YSLEER. The CDR3 totals 17 residues.

The genes are TRBV29-1 and TRBJ2-1; 10 bases are shared with TRBD1. CDR3 size: 15 residues. The ends lost 3 bases at V and 5 bases at J; junction bases unmatched: 7. CDR1 is SQVTM and CDR2 is ANQGSEA in the germline V gene. DNA for the CDR3: TGCAGCGTTGATGGTAGGGACAGGGGTCACAATGAGCAGTTCTTC. Its translation: CSVDGRDRGHNEQFF.

This chain uses TRBV18 with TRBJ1-2; D gene ambiguous. Germline loops: CDR1 KGHSH, CDR2 LQKENI. The CDR3 sequence is 15 residues long. Trimming took off 5 bases at V and 7 bases at J, with 20 bases between the two ends. This CDR3 reads CASSVILDPDGGYTF. The CDR3 DNA follows: TGTGCCAGCTCAGTCATTTTAGACCCCGACGGTGGCTACACCTTC.

J is TRBJ1-3 and V is TRBV7-2; 9 bases are shared with TRBD1. The CDR3 runs 15 residues. Germline loops: CDR1 SGHTA, CDR2 FQGNSA. With V trimmed by 3 bases and J by 4 bases, 4 bases remained unmatched. CDR3 residues: CASSLGTGPGNTIYF. The CDR3 DNA reads TGTGCCAGCAGCTTGGGGACAGGGCCAGGAAACACCATATATTTT.

This chain links TRBV6-5 with TRBJ2-3; no definite D call. V lost 8 bases to trimming and J lost 5 bases, with 11 bases between them. Germline assignment: CDR1 MNHEY and CDR2 SVGAGI. The CDR3 is 12 amino acids. CDR3 sequence reads: CASLGIGDTQYF. The CDR3 DNA sequence: TGTGCCAGCCTTGGGATTGGAGATACGCAGTATTTT.